This T cell receptor (beta chain) was sequenced in a study of shared clonotypes between healthy human individuals. Germline lookup yields CDR1 SQVTM and CDR2 ANQGSEA. CDR3 length equals 13 residues. V was cut by 5 bases and J by 5 bases, with 13 bases left in between. This clone has only a few counts. Everyone who donated was a Caucasian adult who lived in Nashville, Tennessee. Generated by immunoSEQ multiplex PCR, the TCRdb table keeps only in-frame clones and is missing some. The data contain roughly 1 million clones, about 80% of them singletons. The sequenced sample consisted of memory CD4+ T cells from PBMCs. Subset of the sample: CD45RA-negative fraction. This sequence joins TRBV29-1 and TRBJ2-1; D ambiguous. This sequence was found in a man between 18 and 29 years old in good health. Some clones in this sample may be carry-over from other donors' samples. In DNA form, the CDR3 reads TGCAGCGTTCCGGTCTTGGGGAACAATGAGCAGTTCTTC. Amino acid sequence: CSVPVLGNNEQFF.